This T cell receptor beta chain was sequenced in a study of siplizumab effects on memory and regulatory T cells. Findings and caveats of the study: In unstimulated cells, naive T cells appeared more diverse than memory T cells and seemed major alloresponse contributors. Roughly 80-95% of proliferating CD4+ or CD8+ clones lacked a naive or memory phenotype that could be assigned. Siplizumab produced a significant drop in alloreactive sequences attributable to unstimulated CD4+ memory cells. Whether proliferating Tregs in siplizumab cultures suppress was not functionally confirmed.

The sample holds one count of this clone. Its antigen is as yet unknown. The CDR3 sequence is 15 residues long. Trimming left V 4 bases short and J 5 bases short, with 18 bases between. Germline CDR1 ENHRY, CDR2 SYGVKD. Using immunoSEQ multiplex PCR, the repertoire was profiled, and TCRdb retains in-frame clones only, with some absent. The profile shows fewer than 85,000 clones, roughly 87% of them singletons. V and J are TRBV10-3 and TRBJ2-7; D ambiguous. This sequence originates from a human donor in good health. Sequences were obtained from Tregs sorted from blood. DNA of the CDR3: TGTGCCATCAGTGCTTTTAAGGGCTTCCAGAACGAGCAGTACTTC. Amino acid sequence: CAISAFKGFQNEQYF.